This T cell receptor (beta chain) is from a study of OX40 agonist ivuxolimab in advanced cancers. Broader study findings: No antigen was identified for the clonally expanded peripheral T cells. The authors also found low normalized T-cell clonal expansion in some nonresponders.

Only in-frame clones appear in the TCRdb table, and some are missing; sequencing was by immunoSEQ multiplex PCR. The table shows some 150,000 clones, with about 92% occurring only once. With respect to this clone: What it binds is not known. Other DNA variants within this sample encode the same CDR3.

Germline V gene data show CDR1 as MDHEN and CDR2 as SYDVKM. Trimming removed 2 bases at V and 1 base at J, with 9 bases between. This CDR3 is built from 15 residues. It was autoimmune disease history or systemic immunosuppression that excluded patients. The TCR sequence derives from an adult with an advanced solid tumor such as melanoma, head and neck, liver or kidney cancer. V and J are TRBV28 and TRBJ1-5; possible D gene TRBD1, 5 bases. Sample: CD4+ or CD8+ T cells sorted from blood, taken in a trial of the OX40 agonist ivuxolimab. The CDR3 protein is CASSLAGESNQPQHF. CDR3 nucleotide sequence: TGTGCCAGCAGTTTAGCGGGGGAAAGCAATCAGCCCCAGCATTTT. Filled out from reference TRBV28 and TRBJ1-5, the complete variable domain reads DVKVTQSSRYLVKRTGEKVFLECVQDMDHENMFWYRQDPGLGLRLIYFSYDVKMKEKGDIPEGYSVSREKKERFSLILESASTNQTSMYLCASSLAGESNQPQHFGDGTRLSIL.